This passage covers 31 T cell receptor beta chains from one sample sequenced in a study of shared clonotypes between healthy human individuals. Sequencing used immunoSEQ multiplex PCR; TCRdb keeps in-frame clones, though not all of them. This table has a few hundred thousand clones, 50% to 75% appearing once. The sample consisted of memory CD4+ T cells sorted from blood. Stated subset: CD45RA-negative fraction. Receptors originate from a man aged 30 to 39 in good health.

This clone appeared a few times. The chain has TRBV6-5 and TRBJ1-2; no reliable D call. This CDR3 region has 15 residues. CDR1 is MNHEY and CDR2 is SVGAGI in the germline V gene. V lost 5 bases, J lost 6 bases, and 19 bases lay in between. The CDR3 reads CASSTLSECRNGYTF. In DNA, the CDR3 is TGTGCCAGCAGTACGCTATCGGAATGTAGAAATGGCTACACCTTC.

The V and J genes are TRBV14 and TRBJ2-3; 7 bases are shared with TRBD1. V gave up 2 bases and J gave up 0 bases; unmatched junction bases: 2. CDR1 and CDR2 from the germline V gene are SGHDN and FVKESK. This CDR3 spans 15 amino acids. CDR3 sequence: CASSQLTGSTDTQYF. CDR3 nucleotides: TGTGCCAGCAGCCAATTGACAGGGAGCACAGATACGCAGTATTTT.

This clone was picked up many times. The rearrangement joins TRBV5-6 to TRBJ2-7, with D uncertain. The CDR3 totals 12 residues. Trimming pared 1 base from V and 1 base from J, leaving 3 bases between. Germline V lookup: CDR1 SGHDT, CDR2 YYEEEE. CDR3 amino acids: CASSLRSYEQYF. CDR3 coding DNA: TGTGCCAGCAGCTTGCGGTCCTACGAGCAGTACTTC. The full variable domain, its missing parts supplied by reference TRBV5-6 and TRBJ2-7, is DAGVTQSPTHLIKTRGQQVTLRCSPKSGHDTVSWYQQALGQGPQFIFQYYEEEERQRGNFPDRFSGHQFPNYSSELNVNALLLGDSALYLCASSLRSYEQYFGPGTRLTVT.

J is TRBJ1-2 and V is TRBV13; TRBD1 is a possible D gene (5 bases). This CDR3 contains 16 residues. Trimming removed 0 bases at V and 8 bases at J, with 19 bases between. Per germline, CDR1 PRHDT and CDR2 FYEKMQ (reference sequence). DNA for the CDR3: TGTGCCAGCAGCTTAGGCCCGGGGCCCAAAATGAGGGGCTACACCTTC. Its translation is CASSLGPGPKMRGYTF.

The rearrangement links TRBV5-1 to TRBJ2-3; perhaps TRBD2 as D (5 bases). The V end lost 4 bases, the J end lost 1 base, and 19 bases lay between the germline ends. The germline gives CDR1 SGHRS, CDR2 YFSETQ. This CDR3 has 17 amino acids. The CDR3 bases are TGCGCCAGCAGCAGCACCGGACTGGCCCTCGGCACAGATACGCAGTATTTT. It yields the protein CASSSTGLALGTDTQYF.

This chain uses TRBV2 with TRBJ2-7; D gene uncertain. The CDR3 loop spans 13 amino acids. Trimming pared 6 bases from V and 0 bases from J, leaving 9 bases between. Looked up from germline, CDR1 is SNHLY and CDR2 is FYNNEI. In DNA form, the CDR3 reads TGTGCCAGCAGACCCCCTCTCTCCTACGAGCAGTACTTC. This encodes CASRPPLSYEQYF.

This clone appeared a few times. The rearrangement uses TRBV5-1 and TRBJ2-7, with 10 bases aligning to TRBD1. V was clipped by 9 bases and J by 4 bases; unmatched bases: 10. This CDR3 has 14 residues. Germline CDR1 SGHRS, CDR2 YFSETQ. The CDR3 region has the DNA TGCGCCACCGGGACAGGGGACATCGGTTACGAGCAGTACTTC. This sequence encodes CATGTGDIGYEQYF.

This clone came up many times. The chain employs TRBV2 and TRBJ2-3; D is ambiguous. V dropped 4 bases and J dropped 6 bases, with 11 bases sitting between them. Germline V lookup: CDR1 SNHLY, CDR2 FYNNEI. This CDR3 contains 13 residues. The CDR3 region is CASSVKLQDTQYF. The CDR3 DNA reads as TGTGCCAGCAGTGTGAAACTTCAGGATACGCAGTATTTT.

The V call is TRBV5-6, the J call TRBJ2-2, with 10 bases that match TRBD1. With V trimmed by 2 bases and J by 3 bases, 4 bases remained unmatched. CDR3 length: 16 residues. CDR1 and CDR2 from the germline V gene are SGHDT and YYEEEE. The CDR3 loop reads CASSFWTGGHTGELFF. In DNA form, the CDR3 reads TGTGCCAGCAGCTTTTGGACAGGGGGTCACACCGGGGAGCTGTTTTTT.

The rearrangement joins TRBV5-1 to TRBJ2-1; tentative D call: TRBD2 (5 bases). This CDR3 region has 16 residues. The V gene's germline CDR1 is SGHRS and CDR2 YFSETQ. The V end lost 0 bases, the J end lost 3 bases, and 13 bases lay between the germline ends. CDR3 bases: TGCGCCAGCAGCTTGGATTCGGGAATTGGCTACAATGAGCAGTTCTTC. Amino acids: CASSLDSGIGYNEQFF.

This chain links TRBV11-3 with TRBJ2-1, with 7 bases that match TRBD2. The ends lost 1 base at V and 3 bases at J; junction bases unmatched: 0. This CDR3 has 14 residues. Germline CDR1 SGHNT, CDR2 YENEEA. CDR3 nucleotide sequence: TGTGCCAGCAGCTTAGCGGGGGGCTACAATGAGCAGTTCTTC. This gives the protein CASSLAGGYNEQFF. Drawing the rest from reference TRBV11-3 and TRBJ2-1, the complete variable domain is EAGVVQSPRYKIIEKKQPVAFWCNPISGHNTLYWYLQNLGQGPELLIRYENEEAVDDSQLPKDRFSAERLKGVDSTLKIQPAELGDSAVYLCASSLAGGYNEQFFGPGTRLTVL.

The rearrangement links TRBV28 to TRBJ1-1; D perhaps matches TRBD1 (6 bases). Trimming removed 5 bases at V and 6 bases at J, with 22 bases between. From germline, CDR1 is MDHEN and CDR2 SYDVKM. This CDR3 has 16 residues. Here the CDR3 reads CASSPVTLGGPAEAFF. In DNA form, the CDR3 reads TGTGCCAGCAGTCCCGTTACTCTCGGGGGCCCGGCTGAAGCTTTCTTT.

The rearrangement joins TRBV25-1 to TRBJ1-3; tentatively, D is TRBD1 (5 bases). Trimming stripped 5 bases from V and 2 bases from J, with 13 bases between. This CDR3 has 15 amino acids. Germline-derived CDR1 and CDR2 are MGHDK and SYGVNS. CDR3 in DNA: TGTGCCAGCAGTCCCAGGGCCCGACCTGGAAACACCATATATTTT. This translates into CASSPRARPGNTIYF.

This sequence joins TRBV25-1 and TRBJ1-5, with D hard to call. In germline, CDR1 is MGHDK, CDR2 SYGVNS. Deletions cut 0 bases from V and 4 bases from J, with 7 bases between. This CDR3 region has 14 residues. CDR3 coding DNA: TGTGCCAGCAGTGAATATGGCGGGAATCAGCCCCAGCATTTT. Encoded protein: CASSEYGGNQPQHF.

J is TRBJ2-2 and V is TRBV10-3, with 13 bases aligning to TRBD2. Germline CDR1 and CDR2: ENHRY and SYGVKD. V lost 0 bases and J lost 3; bases outside the gene matches: 4. The CDR3 extends over 18 amino acids. The DNA for the CDR3 is TGTGCCATCAGTGAGTCGACTGGGACTAGCGGGGACACCGGGGAGCTGTTTTTT. It encodes CAISESTGTSGDTGELFF.

This clone appeared a few times. The chain joins TRBV30 to TRBJ1-5; D not certain. The V end lost 1 base, the J end lost 3 bases, and 10 bases lay between the germline ends. Germline CDR1 reads GTSNPN; CDR2 reads SVGIG (reference sequence). The CDR3 length is 14 residues. CDR3 bases: TGTGCCTGGAGTGCGGCCTCGGTCAATCAGCCCCAGCATTTT. Residues: CAWSAASVNQPQHF.

This clone appeared a few times. The V and J genes are TRBV4-3 and TRBJ2-3; perhaps D is TRBD1 or TRBD2 (6 bases each). From germline, CDR1 is LGHNA and CDR2 YSLEER. The CDR3 is made up of 16 amino acids. Trimming shortened V by 1 base and J by 1 base, and 12 bases separated the two germline ends. CDR3 amino acids: CASSQGIGGRTDTQYF. The CDR3 DNA reads as TGCGCCAGCAGCCAAGGCATCGGGGGCCGCACAGATACGCAGTATTTT.

This clone was observed a handful of times. This sequence joins TRBV18 and TRBJ1-5; a weak D match, TRBD1 (6 bases). Trimming removed 6 bases at V and 6 bases at J, with 12 bases between. This CDR3 has 13 residues. Germline V gene data show CDR1 as KGHSH and CDR2 as LQKENI. This CDR3 is CASSQQGSQPQHF. As DNA, the CDR3 is TGTGCCAGCTCTCAACAGGGATCTCAGCCCCAGCATTTT.

The chain employs TRBV19 and TRBJ1-4; 7 bases map to TRBD1. CDR1 and CDR2 from the germline V gene are LNHDA and SQIVND (reference sequence). CDR3 length: 15 amino acids. V lost 9 bases to trimming and J lost 4 bases; unmatched junction nucleotides: 11. This chain's CDR3 is CASSIRGQINEKLFF. CDR3 nucleotides: TGTGCCAGCTCGATTAGGGGACAGATTAATGAAAAACTGTTTTTT.

This clone was recorded many times. Other DNA variants within this sample encode the same CDR3. CDR3 in amino acids: CASSLGGGEQYF. The CDR3 nucleotides are TGTGCCAGCAGCCTAGGGGGGGGCGAGCAGTACTTC. This chain joins TRBV7-8 and TRBJ2-7; possibly TRBD2 for D (7 bases). The germline V gene encodes CDR1 SGHVS and CDR2 FQNEAQ. The CDR3 has 12 amino acids. V gave up 5 bases and J gave up 6 bases, with 11 bases separating them.

V usage is TRBV2 and J usage is TRBJ2-7, with D tentatively TRBD1 or TRBD2 (7 bases each). The germline gives CDR1 SNHLY, CDR2 FYNNEI. V dropped 9 bases and J dropped 4 bases, with 22 bases sitting between them. The CDR3 covers 15 residues. The CDR3 DNA sequence: TGTGCCAGAGGAGGGGGCAGCGGGAAGATATACGAGCAGTACTTC. Encoded protein: CARGGGSGKIYEQYF.

CDR3: CAKGQGAYEQYF. The CDR3 nucleotides read TGTGCCAAAGGACAGGGCGCCTACGAGCAGTACTTC. The rearrangement links TRBV2 to TRBJ2-7, with 8 bases aligning to TRBD1. The V gene's germline CDR1 is SNHLY and CDR2 FYNNEI. J gave up 2 bases and V 10 bases, and 4 bases lay outside the gene matches. This CDR3 comprises 12 residues.

This clone has only one observation. The rearrangement joins TRBV29-1 to TRBJ2-1; maybe TRBD2 (5 bases). The CDR3 contains 15 residues. The germline V gene has CDR1 SQVTM and CDR2 ANQGSEA. The V end lost 4 bases, the J end lost 5 bases, and 18 bases lay between the germline ends. Here the CDR3 reads CSVVRETRINNEQFF. The CDR3 nucleotides read TGCAGCGTTGTGAGGGAGACGCGAATTAACAATGAGCAGTTCTTC.

This clone was seen a handful of times. The chain uses TRBV2 and TRBJ2-5; D unresolved. V was trimmed by 8 bases and J by 5 bases, leaving 9 bases between them. Germline V CDR1 and CDR2: SNHLY, FYNNEI. The CDR3 contains 11 residues. CDR3 residues: CASRQSETQYF. The DNA of the CDR3 is TGTGCCAGCCGCCAGTCGGAGACCCAGTACTTC.

DNA for the CDR3: TGTGCCAGCAGTTTTCGGGGCAGCTCCTACGAGCAGTACTTC. It translates to CASSFRGSSYEQYF. V and J are TRBV28 and TRBJ2-7; D tentatively reads TRBD1 or TRBD2 (5 bases each). CDR1 MDHEN and CDR2 SYDVKM come from the germline V gene. The CDR3 consists of 14 residues. V gave up 3 bases and J gave up 0 bases, with 9 bases separating them.

This sequence joins TRBV10-2 and TRBJ2-7; D uncertain. The CDR3 is 13 amino acids. V lost 3 bases and J 0 bases, leaving 6 bases between the germline ends. Germline V gene data show CDR1 as WSHSY and CDR2 as SAAADI. CDR3 amino acids: CASSDGYSYEQYF. In nucleotides, the CDR3 is TGCGCCAGCAGTGACGGCTACTCCTACGAGCAGTACTTC.

This clone appeared a single time. The J gene is TRBJ1-1, the V gene TRBV19; D unclear. V dropped 3 bases and J dropped 1 base, with 9 bases sitting between them. This CDR3 region has 14 residues. Germline CDR1 is LNHDA and CDR2 is SQIVND (reference sequence). The CDR3 spells CASSMRRTNTEAFF. The CDR3 DNA sequence: TGTGCCAGTAGTATGAGGAGGACGAACACTGAAGCTTTCTTT.

V is TRBV5-4 and J is TRBJ2-7; 7 bases match TRBD2. V was clipped by 4 bases and J by 3 bases; unmatched bases: 10. Germline loops: CDR1 SGHNT, CDR2 YYREEE (reference sequence). The CDR3 is made up of 15 amino acids. The CDR3 reads CASSRPVGGGYEQYF. The CDR3, as DNA: TGTGCCAGCAGCCGACCCGTGGGGGGGGGCTACGAGCAGTACTTC. Complete variable domain (other parts from reference TRBV5-4 and TRBJ2-7): ETGVTQSPTHLIKTRGQQVTLRCSSQSGHNTVSWYQQALGQGPQFIFQYYREEENGRGNFPPRFSGLQFPNYSSELNVNALELDDSALYLCASSRPVGGGYEQYFGPGTRLTVT.

Concerning this clone itself: Other DNA sequences in this specimen translate into the identical CDR3. V gene TRBV6-1 combines with J gene TRBJ2-3; D not certain. Germline values: CDR1 MNHNS, CDR2 SASEGT. V gave up 1 base and J gave up 3 bases, with 5 bases separating them. The CDR3 is made up of 13 amino acids. The CDR3 DNA reads TGTGCCAGCAGTGAAGGACAAACAGATACGCAGTATTTT. This translates into CASSEGQTDTQYF.

V gene TRBV5-1 combines with J gene TRBJ2-7, with TRBD2 as a possible D gene (5 bases). The V gene lost 4 bases and the J gene lost 3 bases, with 14 bases spanning the gap. Germline loops: CDR1 SGHRS, CDR2 YFSETQ. This CDR3 contains 14 residues. The CDR3 DNA reads as TGCGCCAGCAGCCCAGCGGCGGCATTCTACGAGCAGTACTTC. Its protein product is CASSPAAAFYEQYF.

This clone was seen a few times. The chain is built from TRBV11-2 and TRBJ2-7; the match to TRBD1 covers 8 bases. V trimming: 3 bases; J trimming: 7 bases; junction bases outside the gene matches: 8. This CDR3 comprises 14 residues. Germline CDR1 reads SGHAT; CDR2 reads FQNNGV. CDR3 loop: CASSFGQGAQEQYF. CDR3 coding DNA: TGTGCCAGCAGCTTCGGTCAGGGGGCGCAAGAGCAGTACTTC. Filled out from reference TRBV11-2 and TRBJ2-7, the complete variable domain reads EAGVAQSPRYKIIEKRQSVAFWCNPISGHATLYWYQQILGQGPKLLIQFQNNGVVDDSQLPKDRFSAERLKGVDSTLKIQPAKLEDSAVYLCASSFGQGAQEQYFGPGTRLTVT.